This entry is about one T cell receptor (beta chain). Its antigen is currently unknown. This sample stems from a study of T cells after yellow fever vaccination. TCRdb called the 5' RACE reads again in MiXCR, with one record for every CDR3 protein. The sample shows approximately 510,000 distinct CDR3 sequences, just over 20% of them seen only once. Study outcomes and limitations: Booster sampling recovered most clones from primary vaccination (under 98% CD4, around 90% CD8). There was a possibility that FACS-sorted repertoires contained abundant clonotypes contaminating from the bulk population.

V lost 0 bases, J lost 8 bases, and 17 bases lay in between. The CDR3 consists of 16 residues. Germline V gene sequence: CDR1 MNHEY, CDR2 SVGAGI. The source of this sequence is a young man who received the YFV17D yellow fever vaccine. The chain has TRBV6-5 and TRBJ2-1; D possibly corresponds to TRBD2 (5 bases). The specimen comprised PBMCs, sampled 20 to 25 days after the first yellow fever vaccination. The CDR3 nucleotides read TGTGCCAGCAGTTACTCGGGCAGGTCGGCCGGGGATGAGCAGTTCTTC. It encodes CASSYSGRSAGDEQFF.